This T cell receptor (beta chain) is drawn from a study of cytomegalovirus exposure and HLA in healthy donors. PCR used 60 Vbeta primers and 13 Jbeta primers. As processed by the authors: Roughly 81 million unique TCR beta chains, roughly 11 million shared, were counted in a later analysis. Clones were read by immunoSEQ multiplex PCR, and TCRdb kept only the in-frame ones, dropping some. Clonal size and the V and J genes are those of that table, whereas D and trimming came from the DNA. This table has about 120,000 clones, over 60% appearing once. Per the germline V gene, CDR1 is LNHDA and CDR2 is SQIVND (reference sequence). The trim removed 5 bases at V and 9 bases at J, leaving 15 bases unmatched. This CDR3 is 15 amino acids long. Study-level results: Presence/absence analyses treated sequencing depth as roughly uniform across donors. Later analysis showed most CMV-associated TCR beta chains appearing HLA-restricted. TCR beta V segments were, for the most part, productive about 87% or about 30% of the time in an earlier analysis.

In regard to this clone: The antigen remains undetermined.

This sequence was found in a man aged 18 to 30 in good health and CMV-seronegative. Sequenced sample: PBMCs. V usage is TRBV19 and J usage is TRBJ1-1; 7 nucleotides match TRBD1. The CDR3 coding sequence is TGTGCCAGTAGTGAACAGACAGGGAGGCCGGGAAAAGCTTTCTTT. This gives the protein CASSEQTGRPGKAFF.